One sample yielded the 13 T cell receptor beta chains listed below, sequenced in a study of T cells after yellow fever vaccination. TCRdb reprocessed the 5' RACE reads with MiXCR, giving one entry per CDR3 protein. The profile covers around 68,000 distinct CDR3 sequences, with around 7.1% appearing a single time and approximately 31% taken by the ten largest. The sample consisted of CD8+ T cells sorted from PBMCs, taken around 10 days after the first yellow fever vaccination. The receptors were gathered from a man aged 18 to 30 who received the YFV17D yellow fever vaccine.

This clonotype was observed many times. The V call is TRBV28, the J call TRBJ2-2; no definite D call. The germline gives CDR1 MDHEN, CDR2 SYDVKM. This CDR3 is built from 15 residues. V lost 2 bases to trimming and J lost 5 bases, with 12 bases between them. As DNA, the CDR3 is TGTGCCAGCAGTTTAGGCGCTAGAGAAACCGGGGAGCTGTTTTTT. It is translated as CASSLGARETGELFF.

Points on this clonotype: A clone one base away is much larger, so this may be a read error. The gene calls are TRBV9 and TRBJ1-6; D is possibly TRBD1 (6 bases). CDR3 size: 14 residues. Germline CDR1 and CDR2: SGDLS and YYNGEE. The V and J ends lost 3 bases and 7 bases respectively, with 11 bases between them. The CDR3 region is CASSGTRGNSPLHF. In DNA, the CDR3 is TGTGCCAGCAGCGGGACAAGGGGGAATTCACCCCTCCACTTT.

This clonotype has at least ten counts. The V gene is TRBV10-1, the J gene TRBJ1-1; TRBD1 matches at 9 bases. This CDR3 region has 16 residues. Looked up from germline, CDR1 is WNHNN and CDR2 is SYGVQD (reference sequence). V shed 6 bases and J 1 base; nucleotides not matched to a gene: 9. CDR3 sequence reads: CASSPGQGLSNTEAFF. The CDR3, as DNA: TGCGCCAGCAGCCCGGGACAGGGACTATCGAACACTGAAGCTTTCTTT.

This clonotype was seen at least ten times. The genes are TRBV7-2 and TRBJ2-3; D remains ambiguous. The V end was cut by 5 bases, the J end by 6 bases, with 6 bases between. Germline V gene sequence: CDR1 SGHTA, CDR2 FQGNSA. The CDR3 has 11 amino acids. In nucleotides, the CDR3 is TGTGCCAGCAGCCCCCCCGATACGCAGTATTTT. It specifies CASSPPDTQYF.

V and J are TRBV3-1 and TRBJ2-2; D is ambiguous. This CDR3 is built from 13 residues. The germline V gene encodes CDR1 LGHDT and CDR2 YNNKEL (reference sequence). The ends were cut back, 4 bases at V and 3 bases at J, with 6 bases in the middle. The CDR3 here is CASSPGHTGELFF. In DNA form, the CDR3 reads TGTGCCAGCAGCCCTGGCCACACCGGGGAGCTGTTTTTT.

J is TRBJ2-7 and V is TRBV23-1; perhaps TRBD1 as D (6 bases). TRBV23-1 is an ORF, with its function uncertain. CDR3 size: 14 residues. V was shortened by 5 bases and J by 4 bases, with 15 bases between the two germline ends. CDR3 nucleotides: TGCGCCAGCAGTGAACAGGGCGCTGGGTACGAGCAGTACGTC. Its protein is CASSEQGAGYEQYV.

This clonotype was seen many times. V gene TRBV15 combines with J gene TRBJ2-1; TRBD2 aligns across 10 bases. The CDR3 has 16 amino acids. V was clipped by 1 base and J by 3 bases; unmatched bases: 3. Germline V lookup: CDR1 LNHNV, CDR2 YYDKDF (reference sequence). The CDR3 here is CATSRGLAGVYNEQFF. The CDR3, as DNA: TGTGCCACCAGCAGAGGCCTAGCGGGGGTCTACAATGAGCAGTTCTTC.

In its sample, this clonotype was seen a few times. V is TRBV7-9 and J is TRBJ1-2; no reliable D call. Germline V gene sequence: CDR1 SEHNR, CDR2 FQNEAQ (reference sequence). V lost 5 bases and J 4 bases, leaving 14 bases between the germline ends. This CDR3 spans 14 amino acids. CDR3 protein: CASSLLGYLYGYTF. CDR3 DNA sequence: TGTGCCAGCAGCCTCCTGGGGTATCTCTATGGCTACACCTTC.

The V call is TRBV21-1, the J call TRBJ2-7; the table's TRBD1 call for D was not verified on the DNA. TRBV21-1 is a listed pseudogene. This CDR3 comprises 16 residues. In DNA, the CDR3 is TGTGCCAGCAGCAAAGTTAGGGGACAGGTGCGTGACGAGCAGTACGTC. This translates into CASSKVRGQVRDEQYV.

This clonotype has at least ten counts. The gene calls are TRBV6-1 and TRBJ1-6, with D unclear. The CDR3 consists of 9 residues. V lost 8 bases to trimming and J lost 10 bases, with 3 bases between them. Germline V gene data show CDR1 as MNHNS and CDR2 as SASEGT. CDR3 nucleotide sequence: TGTGCCAGCGGGTCACCCCTCCACTTT. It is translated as CASGSPLHF.

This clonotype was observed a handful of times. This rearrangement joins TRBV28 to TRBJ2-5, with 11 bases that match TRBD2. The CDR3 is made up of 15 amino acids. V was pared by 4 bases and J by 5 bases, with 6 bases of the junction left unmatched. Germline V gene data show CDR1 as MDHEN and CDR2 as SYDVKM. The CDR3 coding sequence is TGTGCCAGCAGTTGGGGGACTAGCGGTTTGGAGACCCAGTACTTC. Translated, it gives CASSWGTSGLETQYF.

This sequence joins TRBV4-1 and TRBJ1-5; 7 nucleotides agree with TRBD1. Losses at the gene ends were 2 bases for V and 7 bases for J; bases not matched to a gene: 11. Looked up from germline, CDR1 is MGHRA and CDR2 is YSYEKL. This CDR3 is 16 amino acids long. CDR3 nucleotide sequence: TGCGCCAGCAGCCAATGGGAGGGGGCGCCTTGGCAGCCCCAGCATTTT. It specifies CASSQWEGAPWQPQHF.

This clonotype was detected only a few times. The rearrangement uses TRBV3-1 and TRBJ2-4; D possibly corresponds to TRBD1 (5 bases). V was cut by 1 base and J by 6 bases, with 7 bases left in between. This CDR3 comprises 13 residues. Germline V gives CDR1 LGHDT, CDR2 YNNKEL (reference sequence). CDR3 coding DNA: TGTGCCAGCAGCCAAGGGGGCAGAAACATTCAGTACTTC. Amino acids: CASSQGGRNIQYF.